This note documents a single T cell receptor beta chain sequence. Its antigen is undetermined. This record belongs to a study of cytomegalovirus exposure and HLA in healthy donors. Study-level results: Presence/absence comparisons presumed near-even sequencing depth among donors. The majority of CMV-associated TCR beta chains were reported as apparently HLA-restricted in a later analysis. The authors later found HLA-associated TCR beta chains more clonally expanded than equally common others. Analysis performed later found roughly 18,000 TCR beta sequences associated with HLA alleles at 0.05 false discovery rate.

The CDR3 covers 15 residues. Germline V gene sequence: CDR1 SGHNT, CDR2 YYREEE (reference sequence). J was trimmed by 0 bases and V by 5 bases; bases with no gene match: 5. This PCR relied on a set of 60 Vbeta primers and 13 Jbeta primers. Repertoires were generated with immunoSEQ multiplex PCR, while TCRdb's copy carries only in-frame clones and drops some. Altogether roughly 150,000 clones are present, 65% to 90% being singletons, with the ten largest covering about 2%. Source material: PBMCs. This sequence originates from a male donor in good health and CMV-seronegative. This sequence joins TRBV5-4 and TRBJ2-4; 7 nucleotides align to TRBD2. The CDR3 bases are TGTGCCAGCAGTATGGGGGGGGGAGCCAAAAACATTCAGTACTTC. Translation gives CASSMGGGAKNIQYF.